Reported below is one T cell receptor (beta chain). Its antigen is undetermined. This specimen comes from a study of shared clonotypes between healthy human individuals. Across the study: CD4 naive and memory got three plates each, CD8 naive two, CD8 memory one.

Study conclusions and caveats: Depth was large, yet rarefaction showed that sorted-subset sequencing was incomplete.

Per the germline V gene, CDR1 is SGHAT and CDR2 is FQNNGV. The CDR3 is 17 amino acids. V dropped 3 bases and J dropped 4 bases, with 22 bases sitting between them. Naive CD8 cells lacked CD45RO and underwent positive selection for CCR7, leaving out terminally differentiated effector memory CD45RA+ cells. Donors, without exception, were Caucasian adults residing in Nashville, Tennessee. In the authors' methods: Quality scores were absent from the junction-only immunoSEQ sequences, so filtering differed. Repertoires were generated with immunoSEQ multiplex PCR, while TCRdb's copy carries only in-frame clones and drops some. Clone size and the V and J calls come from that table; the DNA yielded D and trimming. The sample holds about 2.1 million clones, 85% to 95% seen once.

The chain carries TRBV11-2 and TRBJ2-7; D may correspond to TRBD1 or TRBD2 (5 bases each). This receptor was identified in a man aged 18 to 29 in good health. Some clones in this sample may be carry-over from other donors' samples. Sequencing was performed on naive CD8+ T cells from PBMCs. In DNA, the CDR3 is TGTGCCAGCAGCTTCACGGGTCTTCGGGACCACTATTACGAGCAGTACTTC. It specifies CASSFTGLRDHYYEQYF.